This T cell receptor beta chain derives from a study of radiotherapy plus CTLA-4 blockade in lung cancer (dated by TCRdb to about 2018). With respect to the entire study: Among the enrolled patients, around 19% had an objective response, and 25% to 40% reached disease control. General study outcomes and caveats: Increased serum interferon-beta after radiation, together with early dynamic changes in blood T cell clones, were reported to be the strongest predictors of response. TCR clones derived from tumors expanded in peripheral blood after treatment with radiotherapy and ipilimumab.

The sample holds one count of this clone. Its antigen is still unknown. Base qualities are missing; no much larger clone stands one base away. Spanning cysteine to phenylalanine, the CDR3 consists of 14 amino acids. The retained sequence is limited to the CDR3, 42 bases, with the frame set at the first base. CDR1 LNHDA and CDR2 SQIVND were looked up in the germline V gene (reference sequence). Trimming removed 3 bases from V and 7 bases from J, leaving 16 bases between the germline ends. Libraries were constructed by the immunoSEQ multiplex PCR assay. The table was pulled from immuneACCESS by TCRdb, which kept in-frame rearrangements only. Such tables lose some clones; where checked, under half of the loss comes from unresolved V genes, and the rest has no known cause. This sample lists about 98,000 clones; 75% to 90% were detected once. The ten most abundant clones make up 3% to 3.5% of the sample.

The study tested focal radiation therapy combined with CTLA-4 blockade (ipilimumab) in patients with chemo-refractory metastatic non-small-cell lung cancer. The clonotype originates from a human donor with non-small cell lung cancer who had a partial response to radiotherapy plus ipilimumab. Sequenced here: peripheral blood, sampled from a patient treated with radiotherapy plus ipilimumab. In this chain, TRBV19 is recombined with TRBJ2-7; TRBD2 could be the D gene, as 6 bases match. CDR3 reads: CASSMVGGTGEQYF. The nucleotide sequence reads as follows: TGTGCCAGTAGTATGGTAGGCGGGACGGGGGAGCAGTACTTC.